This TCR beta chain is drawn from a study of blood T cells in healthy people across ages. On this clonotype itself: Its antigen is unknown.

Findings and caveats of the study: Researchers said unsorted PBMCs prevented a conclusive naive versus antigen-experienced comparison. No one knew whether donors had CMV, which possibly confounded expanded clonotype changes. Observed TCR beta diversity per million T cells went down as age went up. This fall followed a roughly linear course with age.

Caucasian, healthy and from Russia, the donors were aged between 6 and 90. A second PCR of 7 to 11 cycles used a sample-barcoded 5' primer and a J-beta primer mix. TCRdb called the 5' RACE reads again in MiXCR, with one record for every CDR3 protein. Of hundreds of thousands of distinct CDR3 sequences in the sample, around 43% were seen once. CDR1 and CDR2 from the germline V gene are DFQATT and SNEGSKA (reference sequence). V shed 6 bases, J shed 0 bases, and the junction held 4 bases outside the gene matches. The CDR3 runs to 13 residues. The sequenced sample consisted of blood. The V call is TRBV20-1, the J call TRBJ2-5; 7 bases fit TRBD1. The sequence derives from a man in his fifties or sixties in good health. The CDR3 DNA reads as TGCAGTGCCTGGGGACAGCACCAAGAGACCCAGTACTTC. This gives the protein CSAWGQHQETQYF.